The 12 T cell receptor beta chains listed next were all sequenced from one sample in a study of Ad26.COV2.S vaccination and SARS-CoV-2 variants. Sequenced by immunoSEQ multiplex PCR; TCRdb stores in-frame clones only, minus some. The sample lists about 370,000 clones, 70% to 90% occurring once. Treatment described: 15 to 20 received Ad26.COV2.S at low or high dose, single or two shots; 5 received placebo; per-sample allocation not given. Day 63 after the first injection of vaccine or placebo was the sampling time. The starting material was peripheral blood, obtained in a trial of Ad26.COV2.S vaccine versus placebo. The receptors derive from a person aged 18 to 65 who received the Ad26.COV2.S COVID-19 vaccine or a placebo.

J is TRBJ1-2 and V is TRBV3-1 (or the pseudogene TRBV3-2), with 7 nucleotides matching TRBD1. The V gene's germline CDR1 is LGHDT and CDR2 YNNKEL (reference sequence). CDR3 size: 14 residues. Trimming at V came to 2 bases and at J to 5 bases, leaving 5 bases not matched to a gene. The CDR3 is CASSQREGAYGYTF. CDR3 coding DNA: TGTGCCAGCAGCCAAAGAGAGGGGGCGTATGGCTACACCTTC.

This clone was detected only a few times. This chain links TRBV9 with TRBJ1-2; D call uncertain. Trimming removed 6 bases from V and 6 bases from J, with 9 bases in between. The CDR3 is 11 residues long. Germline V gene sequence: CDR1 SGDLS, CDR2 YYNGEE. CDR3 bases: TGTGCCAGCATCGGGGTGGATGGCTACACCTTC. Protein sequence: CASIGVDGYTF.

The V call is TRBV11-2, the J call TRBJ1-1, with 10 bases aligning to TRBD1. This CDR3 comprises 13 residues. Germline V gene sequence: CDR1 SGHAT, CDR2 FQNNGV. V trimming: 5 bases; J trimming: 5 bases; junction bases outside the gene matches: 2. The CDR3 DNA follows: TGTGCCAGCAGCCGGACAGGGGGGACTGAAGCTTTCTTT. It encodes CASSRTGGTEAFF.

V gene TRBV30 combines with J gene TRBJ1-1; possible D gene TRBD1, 5 bases. Per the germline V gene, CDR1 is GTSNPN and CDR2 is SVGIG (reference sequence). Deletions cut 5 bases from V and 2 bases from J, with 15 bases between. This CDR3 region has 14 residues. The CDR3 nucleotides are TGTGCCTGGTCCACGGGACTGGCAAACACTGAAGCTTTCTTT. Its translation: CAWSTGLANTEAFF.

As DNA, the CDR3 is TGCGCCAGCAGCAAGACCGAGGACAGGGGGAACATTCAGTACTTC. As protein: CASSKTEDRGNIQYF. The chain has TRBV5-1 and TRBJ2-4, with 10 bases lining up with TRBD1. J was trimmed by 7 bases and V by 4 bases; bases with no gene match: 8. Germline values: CDR1 SGHRS, CDR2 YFSETQ. This CDR3 contains 15 residues.

This clone showed up just a few times. V and J are TRBV6-5 and TRBJ1-5; D might be TRBD1 (6 bases). There are 15 residues in the CDR3. Germline CDR1 MNHEY, CDR2 SVGAGI. V lost 7 bases and J lost 6, with 19 bases in between. The CDR3 region has the DNA TGTGCCAGCACCTGGACGGAGCTAGGGGGTCAGCCCCAGCATTTT. It specifies CASTWTELGGQPQHF.

The chain employs TRBV6-5 and TRBJ2-7; TRBD2 agrees at 8 bases. The CDR3 loop spans 14 amino acids. Germline assignment: CDR1 MNHEY and CDR2 SVGAGI. Losses at the gene ends were 7 bases for V and 3 bases for J; bases not matched to a gene: 8. CDR3 sequence reads: CASKRASGLYEQYF. The CDR3 coding sequence is TGTGCCAGCAAAAGGGCTAGCGGGCTCTACGAGCAGTACTTC.

The chain's CDR3 is CASSITDSSYSNQPQHF. Here the CDR3 DNA reads TGTGCCAGTAGTATAACTGACAGCTCCTATAGCAATCAGCCCCAGCATTTT. V gene TRBV19 combines with J gene TRBJ1-5; D may be TRBD1 (5 bases). The CDR3 covers 17 residues. Trimming took 2 bases from V and 0 from J, leaving 14 bases between them. Germline lookup yields CDR1 LNHDA and CDR2 SQIVND (reference sequence).

J is TRBJ1-1 and V is TRBV7-2; D gene unclear. V was shortened by 0 bases and J by 6 bases, with 8 bases between the two germline ends. This CDR3 has 13 amino acids. Germline V gives CDR1 SGHTA, CDR2 FQGNSA. The CDR3 coding sequence is TGTGCCAGCAGCTTAGCCCCACGGGCTGAAGCTTTCTTT. Translated, it gives CASSLAPRAEAFF. Full variable domain (missing parts from reference TRBV7-2 and TRBJ1-1): GAGVSQSPSNKVTEKGKDVELRCDPISGHTALYWYRQSLGQGLEFLIYFQGNSAPDKSGLPSDRFSAERTGGSVSTLTIQRTQQEDSAVYLCASSLAPRAEAFFGQGTRLTVV.

In its sample, this clone was seen a few times. The chain is built from TRBV6-2 or TRBV6-3 and TRBJ2-1; 8 bases are shared with TRBD2. The ends lost 2 bases at V and 2 bases at J; junction bases unmatched: 8. Germline loops: CDR1 MNHEY, CDR2 SVGEGT. The CDR3 loop spans 17 amino acids. The chain's CDR3 is CASSYDVGGAPYNEQFF. In DNA, the CDR3 is TGTGCCAGCAGTTACGATGTCGGGGGGGCCCCCTACAATGAGCAGTTCTTC.

The rearrangement joins TRBV28 to TRBJ1-3; D is perhaps TRBD1 (5 bases). Deletions cut 5 bases from V and 3 bases from J, with 20 bases between. Germline V gene lookup returns CDR1 MDHEN and CDR2 SYDVKM. This CDR3 has 17 residues. This CDR3 is CASSRGGYDRSGNTIYF. For the CDR3, the DNA is TGTGCCAGCAGTAGGGGAGGGTATGATCGCAGTGGAAACACCATATATTTT.

This chain joins TRBV7-8 and TRBJ2-3, with 7 positions matching TRBD2. After removal of 7 bases from V and 0 bases from J, the junction contained 16 bases not matched to a gene. There are 18 residues in the CDR3. Germline V gives CDR1 SGHVS, CDR2 FQNEAQ. CDR3 sequence: CASTTRGVIPPSTDTQYF. CDR3 DNA: TGTGCCAGCACCACTCGGGGGGTCATTCCTCCTAGCACAGATACGCAGTATTTT. Variable domain in full (rest from reference TRBV7-8 and TRBJ2-3): GAGVSQSPRYKVAKRGQDVALRCDPISGHVSLFWYQQALGQGPEFLTYFQNEAQLDKSGLPSDRFFAERPEGSVSTLKIQRTQQEDSAVYLCASTTRGVIPPSTDTQYFGPGTRLTVL.